This T cell receptor (beta chain) was identified during a study of blood T cells in healthy people across ages. General study findings and limits: CMV status of donors was unknown, possibly confounding expanded clonotype changes.

V shed 6 bases and J shed 4 bases, with 13 bases lying between them. The CDR3 loop spans 13 amino acids. The germline CDR1 and CDR2 sequences are SQVTM and ANQGSEA. This clonotype was found a few times. Its specificity is not known. A J-beta primer mix and a sample-barcoded 5' primer were used in a second PCR of roughly 6 to 12 cycles. MiXCR, run by TCRdb on the 5' RACE reads, gives a single entry per CDR3 protein. The data contain more than 600,000 distinct CDR3 sequences, roughly 25% of them singletons. The sample was also reused in another study, on T cells of mothers and their children.

This TCR came from a boy aged 5 to 17 in good health. What was sequenced was blood. The chain joins TRBV29-1 to TRBJ1-3, with TRBD1 as a possible D gene (5 bases). In DNA form, the CDR3 reads TGCAGCGTCTGGGAGGGGACGGGAAACACCATATATTTT. It is translated as CSVWEGTGNTIYF.